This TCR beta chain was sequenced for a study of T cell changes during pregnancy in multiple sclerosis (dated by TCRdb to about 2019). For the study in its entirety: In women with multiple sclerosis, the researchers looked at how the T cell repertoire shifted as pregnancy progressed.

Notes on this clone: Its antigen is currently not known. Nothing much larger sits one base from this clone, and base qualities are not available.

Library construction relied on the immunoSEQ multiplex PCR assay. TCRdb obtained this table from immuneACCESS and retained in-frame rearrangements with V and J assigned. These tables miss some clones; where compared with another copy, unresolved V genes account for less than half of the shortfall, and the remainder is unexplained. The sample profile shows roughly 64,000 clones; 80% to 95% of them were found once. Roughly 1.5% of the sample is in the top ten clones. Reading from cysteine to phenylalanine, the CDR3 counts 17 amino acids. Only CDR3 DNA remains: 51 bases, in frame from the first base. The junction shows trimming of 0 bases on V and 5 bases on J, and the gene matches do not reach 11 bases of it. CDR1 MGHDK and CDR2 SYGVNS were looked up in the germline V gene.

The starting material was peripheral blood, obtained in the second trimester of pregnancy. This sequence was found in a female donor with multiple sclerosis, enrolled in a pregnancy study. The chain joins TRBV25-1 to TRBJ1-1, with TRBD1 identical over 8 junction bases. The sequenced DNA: TGTGCCAGCAGTGAATATGCGACAGGGGCCCTGGGGACTGAAGCTTTCTTT. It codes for CASSEYATGALGTEAFF.